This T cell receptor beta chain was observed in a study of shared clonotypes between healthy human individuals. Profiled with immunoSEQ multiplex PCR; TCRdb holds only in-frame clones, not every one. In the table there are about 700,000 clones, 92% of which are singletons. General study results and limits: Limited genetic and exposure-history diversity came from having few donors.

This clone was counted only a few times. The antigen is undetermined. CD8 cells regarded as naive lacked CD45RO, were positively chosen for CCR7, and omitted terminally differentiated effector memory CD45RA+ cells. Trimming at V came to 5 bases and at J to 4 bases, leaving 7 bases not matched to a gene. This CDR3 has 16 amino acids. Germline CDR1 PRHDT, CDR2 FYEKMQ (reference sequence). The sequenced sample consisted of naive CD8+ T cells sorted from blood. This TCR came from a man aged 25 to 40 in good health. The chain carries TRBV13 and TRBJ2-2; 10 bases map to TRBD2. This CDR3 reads CASSVSGRESTGELFF. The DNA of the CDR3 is TGTGCCAGCAGCGTAAGCGGGAGGGAATCCACCGGGGAGCTGTTTTTT. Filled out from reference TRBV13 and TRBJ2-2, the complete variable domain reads AAGVIQSPRHLIKEKRETATLKCYPIPRHDTVYWYQQGPGQDPQFLISFYEKMQSDKGSIPDRFSAQQFSDYHSELNMSSLELGDSALYFCASSVSGRESTGELFFGEGSRLTVL.